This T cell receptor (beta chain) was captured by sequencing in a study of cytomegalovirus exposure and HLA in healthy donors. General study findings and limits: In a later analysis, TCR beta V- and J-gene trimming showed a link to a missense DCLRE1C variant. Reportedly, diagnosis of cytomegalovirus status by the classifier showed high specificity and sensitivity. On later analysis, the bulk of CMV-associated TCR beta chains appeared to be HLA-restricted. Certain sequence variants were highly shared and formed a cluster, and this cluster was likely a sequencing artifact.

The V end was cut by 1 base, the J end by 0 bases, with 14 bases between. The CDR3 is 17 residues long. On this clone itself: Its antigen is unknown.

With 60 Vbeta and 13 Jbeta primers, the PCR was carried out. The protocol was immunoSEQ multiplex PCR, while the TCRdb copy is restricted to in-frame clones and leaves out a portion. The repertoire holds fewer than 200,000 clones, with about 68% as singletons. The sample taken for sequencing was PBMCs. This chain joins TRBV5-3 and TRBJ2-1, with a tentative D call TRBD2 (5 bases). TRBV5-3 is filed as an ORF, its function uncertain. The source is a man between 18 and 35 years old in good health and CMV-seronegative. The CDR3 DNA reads TGTGCCAGAAGCTTGTTCGGCGGGCTTAGCTCCTACAATGAGCAGTTCTTC. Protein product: CARSLFGGLSSYNEQFF.